This T cell receptor beta chain was recovered during a study of post-analysis software for immune sequencing data. Study at large: Courses of disease covered relapsing-remitting, secondary progressive and progressive-relapsing multiple sclerosis. Findings of the study overall: Patients had higher frequencies than controls of roughly five TRBV segments, including TRBV5-6, TRBV5-1 and TRBV20-1. A significant reduction in normalized Chao1 diversity was observed in multiple sclerosis patients versus controls.

Comments on this clonotype: Its target is unknown. A junction end diverges from the germline sequence, so it may reflect a read error.

Carried by the TCR beta cDNA libraries were unique molecular identifiers. From the PCR reads, TCRdb called clonotypes with MiXCR, one entry per CDR3 protein. The table records approximately 730,000 distinct CDR3 sequences, approximately 44% of them present only once. The V gene's germline CDR1 is LNHNV and CDR2 YYDKDF (reference sequence). The CDR3 is 14 amino acids. The origin of this receptor is a girl between 10 and 17 years old with multiple sclerosis. Specimen: blood. The J gene is TRBJ2-3, the V gene TRBV15; tentatively, D is TRBD2 (6 bases). CDR3 sequence: CATSTLARTGTQYF. Written as DNA, the CDR3 is TGTGCCACCAGTACGCTAGCGCGCACAGGTACGCAGTATTTT.